Below are 22 T cell receptor beta chains sequenced from a single sample in a study of PD-1 blockade in mismatch repair-deficient tumors. Using immunoSEQ multiplex PCR, the repertoire was profiled, and TCRdb retains in-frame clones only, with some absent. The table records over 100,000 clones, 65% to 80% of them present only once. Sequences were derived from peripheral blood, sampled more than 58 weeks after starting pembrolizumab. Receptors originate from an adult with mismatch repair-deficient cancer.

The chain links TRBV5-1 to TRBJ2-7; D not certain. Trimming took off 4 bases at V and 6 bases at J, with 17 bases between the two ends. This CDR3 spans 14 amino acids. Germline-derived CDR1 and CDR2 are SGHRS and YFSETQ. The CDR3 spells CASSHQSERSEQYF. The CDR3 DNA is TGCGCCAGCAGCCACCAGTCCGAAAGGTCCGAGCAGTACTTC.

J is TRBJ2-5 and V is TRBV5-1; TRBD1 agrees at 9 bases. The CDR3 is 16 residues long. Germline CDR1 and CDR2: SGHRS and YFSETQ. The J segment lost 5 bases and the V segment lost 4 bases, leaving 12 bases of the junction unmatched. The chain's CDR3 is CASSNLTGGGLETQYF. The CDR3, as DNA: TGCGCCAGCAGCAACCTGACAGGGGGAGGGCTGGAGACCCAGTACTTC. The whole variable domain, filled in from reference TRBV5-1 and TRBJ2-5, reads KAGVTQTPRYLIKTRGQQVTLSCSPISGHRSVSWYQQTPGQGLQFLFEYFSETQRNKGNFPGRFSGRQFSNSRSEMNVSTLELGDSALYLCASSNLTGGGLETQYFGPGTRLLVL.

This clone has a single count. This chain joins TRBV5-1 and TRBJ2-3, with 10 bases fitting TRBD2. CDR3 length: 15 residues. Germline CDR1 and CDR2: SGHRS and YFSETQ. V trimming: 5 bases; J trimming: 0 bases; junction bases outside the gene matches: 3. Written as DNA, the CDR3 is TGCGCCAGCAGTACTAGCGGGACTAGCACAGATACGCAGTATTTT. This sequence encodes CASSTSGTSTDTQYF. The full variable domain, completed using reference TRBV5-1 and TRBJ2-3, is KAGVTQTPRYLIKTRGQQVTLSCSPISGHRSVSWYQQTPGQGLQFLFEYFSETQRNKGNFPGRFSGRQFSNSRSEMNVSTLELGDSALYLCASSTSGTSTDTQYFGPGTRLTVL.

V gene TRBV30 combines with J gene TRBJ2-3; TRBD2 agrees at 7 bases. The junction had 8 bases not matched to a gene; V was cut back by 3 bases and J by 8 bases. This CDR3 spans 13 amino acids. Germline V gene sequence: CDR1 GTSNPN, CDR2 SVGIG (reference sequence). The CDR3 loop is CAWRVYGGGTQYF. The CDR3 nucleotides are TGTGCCTGGAGGGTATATGGGGGGGGTACGCAGTATTTT.

V gene TRBV18 combines with J gene TRBJ1-2, with D uncertain. V dropped 2 bases and J dropped 0 bases, with 10 bases sitting between them. Germline CDR1 and CDR2: KGHSH and LQKENI. The CDR3 loop spans 15 amino acids. The CDR3 region has the DNA TGTGCCAGCTCACCATTGGGAGCTACTAACTATGGCTACACCTTC. The encoded protein is CASSPLGATNYGYTF.

V usage is TRBV19 and J usage is TRBJ2-1, with TRBD2 identical over 15 bases. Germline lookup yields CDR1 LNHDA and CDR2 SQIVND (reference sequence). V was clipped by 5 bases and J by 1 base; unmatched bases: 12. This CDR3 spans 20 amino acids. The DNA of the CDR3 is TGTGCCAGTAGTTCTCCGGGACTAGCGGGAGGTCCTAAATCCTACAATGAGCAGTTCTTC. Residues: CASSSPGLAGGPKSYNEQFF. Complete variable domain (other parts from reference TRBV19 and TRBJ2-1): DGGITQSPKYLFRKEGQNVTLSCEQNLNHDAMYWYRQDPGQGLRLIYYSQIVNDFQKGDIAEGYSVSREKKESFPLTVTSAQKNPTAFYLCASSSPGLAGGPKSYNEQFFGPGTRLTVL.

This rearrangement joins TRBV6-1 to TRBJ1-1; no clear D. Germline V CDR1 and CDR2: MNHNS, SASEGT. V was trimmed by 8 bases and J by 6 bases, leaving 16 bases between them. The CDR3 has 13 residues. The CDR3 region has the DNA TGTGCCAGCTCGGAGCAGTCGGGCGCTGAAGCTTTCTTT. It yields the protein CASSEQSGAEAFF.

The chain combines TRBV21-1 with TRBJ2-7; TRBD2 is the table's D call and was not checked against the DNA. TRBV21-1 is assigned pseudogene status. The CDR3 extends over 19 amino acids. DNA of the CDR3: TGTGCCAGCAGCAAAGGACGGAGGCCAAAGGGAGTGAAGGACTACGAGCAGTACTTC. Protein: CASSKGRRPKGVKDYEQYF.

This sequence joins TRBV14 and TRBJ2-7; possible D gene TRBD1, 5 bases. The CDR3 is 16 amino acids. CDR1 is SGHDN, CDR2 FVKESK, per germline. V was clipped by 0 bases and J by 2 bases, with 14 bases between them. The CDR3 is CASSQEFGRVTYEQYF. Here the CDR3 DNA reads TGTGCCAGCAGCCAAGAGTTTGGCAGGGTTACCTACGAGCAGTACTTC. The variable domain in full, with the rest retrieved from reference TRBV14 and TRBJ2-7, is EAGVTQFPSHSVIEKGQTVTLRCDPISGHDNLYWYRRVMGKEIKFLLHFVKESKQDESGMPNNRFLAERTGGTYSTLKVQPAELEDSGVYFCASSQEFGRVTYEQYFGPGTRLTVT.

In this sample, this clone turned up a few times. The chain combines TRBV7-9 with TRBJ2-7; no clear D gene. The CDR3 sequence is 14 residues long. The V and J ends lost 6 bases and 2 bases respectively, with 14 bases between them. Germline CDR1 SEHNR, CDR2 FQNEAQ (reference sequence). The chain's CDR3 is CASSPDVSAYEQYF. In DNA form, the CDR3 reads TGTGCCAGCAGTCCGGACGTTTCGGCCTACGAGCAGTACTTC.

The gene calls are TRBV10-3 and TRBJ2-1, with 9 bases that match TRBD2. The CDR3 loop spans 14 amino acids. The V segment lost 11 bases and the J segment 2 bases; nucleotides outside the gene matches: 7. Germline CDR1 ENHRY, CDR2 SYGVKD. Here the CDR3 DNA reads TGTGCCGCCTCGTCTAGCGGGACCTACAATGAGCAGTTCTTC. This sequence encodes CAASSSGTYNEQFF.

V usage is TRBV7-3 and J usage is TRBJ2-7; D could derive from TRBD1 or TRBD2 (5 bases each). The CDR3 is made up of 14 amino acids. Deletions cut 2 bases from V and 6 bases from J, with 14 bases between. Germline assignment: CDR1 SGHTA and CDR2 FQGTGA. CDR3 amino acids: CASSLGQGDLEQYF. The CDR3 nucleotides read TGTGCCAGCAGCTTAGGGCAGGGAGATCTCGAGCAGTACTTC.

The rearrangement joins TRBV9 to TRBJ2-1; TRBD2 matches 13 bases. CDR3 size: 19 residues. Germline CDR1 SGDLS, CDR2 YYNGEE. The V segment lost 4 bases and the J segment 6 bases; nucleotides outside the gene matches: 16. The CDR3 protein is CASSQDLRTSGSGGNEQFF. The CDR3 DNA follows: TGTGCCAGCAGCCAAGACCTAAGGACTAGCGGGAGTGGAGGCAATGAGCAGTTCTTC.

The chain has TRBV25-1 and TRBJ1-1; unclear D gene. Germline CDR1 and CDR2: MGHDK and SYGVNS. V was cut by 1 base and J by 1 base, with 10 bases left in between. The CDR3 is 15 amino acids. The DNA for the CDR3 is TGTGCCAGCAGTGAATTGATAGGGCAGAACACTGAAGCTTTCTTT. As protein: CASSELIGQNTEAFF.

In DNA, the CDR3 is TGCGCCAGCAGCTTGGGCTCTGGGGGAGCGGGAGTCGGCGAGCAGTACTTC. This translates into CASSLGSGGAGVGEQYF. The chain links TRBV5-1 to TRBJ2-7; 8 bases map to TRBD2. This CDR3 comprises 17 residues. Germline V gene sequence: CDR1 SGHRS, CDR2 YFSETQ. The V segment lost 0 bases and the J segment 6 bases; nucleotides outside the gene matches: 14.

The chain joins TRBV14 to TRBJ2-1; 11 bases match TRBD2. J gave up 9 bases and V 0 bases, and 10 bases lay outside the gene matches. In germline, CDR1 is SGHDN, CDR2 FVKESK. The CDR3 spans 17 residues. CDR3 in DNA: TGTGCCAGCAGCCAAGATCAGGCTAGCGGGAGGAGAACTGAGCAGTTCTTC. Encoded protein: CASSQDQASGRRTEQFF. Full variable domain (outside the CDR3, taken from reference TRBV14 and TRBJ2-1): EAGVTQFPSHSVIEKGQTVTLRCDPISGHDNLYWYRRVMGKEIKFLLHFVKESKQDESGMPNNRFLAERTGGTYSTLKVQPAELEDSGVYFCASSQDQASGRRTEQFFGPGTRLTVL.

The V and J genes are TRBV5-1 and TRBJ2-7; 8 bases fit TRBD2. After removal of 2 bases from V and 4 bases from J, the junction contained 5 bases not matched to a gene. Germline assignment: CDR1 SGHRS and CDR2 YFSETQ. The CDR3 covers 14 residues. As DNA, the CDR3 is TGCGCCAGCAGCTTCACAGCGGGAGTTTACGAGCAGTACTTC. As protein: CASSFTAGVYEQYF.

This clone was observed once. The chain recombines TRBV29-1 with TRBJ2-7; 7 nucleotides align to TRBD2. In germline, CDR1 is SQVTM, CDR2 ANQGSEA. Trimming took 4 bases from V and 3 from J; bases not matched to a gene: 3. The CDR3 length is 12 residues. Here the CDR3 reads CSVGGEGYEQYF. The CDR3 DNA reads TGCAGCGTTGGGGGGGAGGGCTACGAGCAGTACTTC.

The chain employs TRBV4-1 and TRBJ2-1, with TRBD2 matching over 7 bases. The CDR3 runs to 18 residues. The V gene end was trimmed by 4 bases and the J gene end by 0 bases; junction bases not matched to a gene: 12. CDR1 is MGHRA, CDR2 YSYEKL, per germline. For the CDR3, the DNA is TGCGCCAGCAGCCGAGCTAGCGGAGATAGGAGCTCCTACAATGAGCAGTTCTTC. Amino acid sequence: CASSRASGDRSSYNEQFF.

The CDR3 sequence is CASSLASPTPLNVLTF. CDR3 DNA: TGTGCCAGCAGCTTAGCGTCGCCAACTCCACTCAACGTCCTGACTTTC. The chain employs TRBV7-9 and TRBJ2-6, with D unclear. Trimming cost V 0 bases and J 9 bases, with 15 bases left between them. This CDR3 contains 16 residues. CDR1 and CDR2 (germline): SEHNR, FQNEAQ (reference sequence).

J is TRBJ1-4 and V is TRBV6-5, with D unresolved. Deletions cut 3 bases from V and 5 bases from J, with 4 bases between. This CDR3 has 12 residues. CDR1 and CDR2 from the germline V gene are MNHEY and SVGAGI. CDR3 residues: CASSYVNEKLFF. The CDR3 DNA follows: TGTGCCAGCAGTTATGTAAATGAAAAACTGTTTTTT.

The chain links TRBV18 to TRBJ2-7; maybe TRBD2 (6 bases). Trimming took off 2 bases at V and 6 bases at J, with 11 bases between the two ends. CDR3 length: 13 amino acids. Per germline, CDR1 KGHSH and CDR2 LQKENI. Written as DNA, the CDR3 is TGTGCCAGCTCACCAGTCGGGAGCGGCGAGCAGTACTTC. It encodes CASSPVGSGEQYF.